This TCR beta chain is drawn from a study of shared T cell receptors in the human thymus. This clone is a singleton in its sample. The CDR3 runs 12 residues. The V segment lost 5 bases and the J segment 7 bases; nucleotides outside the gene matches: 7. Germline assignment: CDR1 GTSNPN and CDR2 SVGIG (reference sequence). Sequencing was performed with immunoSEQ multiplex PCR; in TCRdb, only in-frame clones are kept and a portion is missing. The repertoire holds hundreds of thousands of clones, with more than 70% as singletons. The data also belong to a second study, concerning human thymus T cells. That report adds: The sample donors, healthy Finnish infants, were having corrective surgery for congenital heart defects. Thymic material originated from resections removed in the course of corrective heart surgery.

The receptor was derived from a boy younger than two with a congenital heart defect. Sequencing used thymocytes. The chain employs TRBV30 and TRBJ1-1, with 7 positions matching TRBD1. CDR3 in DNA: TGTGCCTGGTTGTTAGGGGGCTTTGAAGCTTTCTTT. This encodes CAWLLGGFEAFF.